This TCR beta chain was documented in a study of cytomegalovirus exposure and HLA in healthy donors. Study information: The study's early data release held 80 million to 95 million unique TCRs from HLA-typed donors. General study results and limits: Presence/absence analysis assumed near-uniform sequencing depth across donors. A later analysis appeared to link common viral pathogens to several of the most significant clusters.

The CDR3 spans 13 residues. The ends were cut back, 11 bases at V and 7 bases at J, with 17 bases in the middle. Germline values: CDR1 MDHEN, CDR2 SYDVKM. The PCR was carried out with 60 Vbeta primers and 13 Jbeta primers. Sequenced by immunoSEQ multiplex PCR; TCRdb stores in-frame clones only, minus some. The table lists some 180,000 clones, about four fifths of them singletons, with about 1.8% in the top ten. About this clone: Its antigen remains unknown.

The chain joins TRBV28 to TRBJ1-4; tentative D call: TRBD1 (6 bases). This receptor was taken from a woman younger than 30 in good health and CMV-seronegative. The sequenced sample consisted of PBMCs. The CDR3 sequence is CAGGGGVGEKLFF. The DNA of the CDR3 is TGTGCCGGGGGAGGGGGAGTAGGTGAAAAACTGTTTTTT.